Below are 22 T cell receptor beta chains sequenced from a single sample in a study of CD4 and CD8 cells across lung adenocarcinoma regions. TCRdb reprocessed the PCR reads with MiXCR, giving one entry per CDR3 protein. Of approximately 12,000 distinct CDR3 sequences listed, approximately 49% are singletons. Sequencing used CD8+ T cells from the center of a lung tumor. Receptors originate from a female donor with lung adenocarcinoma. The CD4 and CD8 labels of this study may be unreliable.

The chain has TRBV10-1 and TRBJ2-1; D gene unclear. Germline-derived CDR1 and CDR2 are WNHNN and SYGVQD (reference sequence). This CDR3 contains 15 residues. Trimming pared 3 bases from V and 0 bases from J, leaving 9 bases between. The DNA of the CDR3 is TGCGCCAGCAGTGAAGAGCAAGGCTCCTACAATGAGCAGTTCTTC. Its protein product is CASSEEQGSYNEQFF.

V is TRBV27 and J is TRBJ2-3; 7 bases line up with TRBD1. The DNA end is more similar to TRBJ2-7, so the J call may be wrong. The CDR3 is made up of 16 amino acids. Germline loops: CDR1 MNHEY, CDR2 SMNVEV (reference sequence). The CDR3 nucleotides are TGTCCGAGCAGCGCTAGGGGGCAGTCAGCCACAAATACGCAGTACTTC. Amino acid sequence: CPSSARGQSATNTQYF.

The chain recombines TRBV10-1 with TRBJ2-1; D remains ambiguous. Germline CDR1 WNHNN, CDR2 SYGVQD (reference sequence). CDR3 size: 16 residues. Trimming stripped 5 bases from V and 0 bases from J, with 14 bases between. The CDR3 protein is CASSYGPLSSYNEQFF. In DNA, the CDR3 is TGCGCCAGCAGTTACGGCCCCCTAAGCTCCTACAATGAGCAGTTCTTC.

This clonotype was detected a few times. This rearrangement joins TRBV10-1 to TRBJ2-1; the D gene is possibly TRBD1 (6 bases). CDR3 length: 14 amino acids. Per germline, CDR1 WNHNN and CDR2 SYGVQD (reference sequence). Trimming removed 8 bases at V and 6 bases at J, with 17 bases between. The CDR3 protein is CASARDTNSNEQFF. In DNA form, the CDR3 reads TGCGCCAGCGCCCGGGACACAAATTCCAATGAGCAGTTCTTC.

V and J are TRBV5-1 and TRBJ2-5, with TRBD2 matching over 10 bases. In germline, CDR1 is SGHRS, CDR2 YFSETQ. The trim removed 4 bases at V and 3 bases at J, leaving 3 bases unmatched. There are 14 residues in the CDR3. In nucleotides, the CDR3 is TGCGCCAGCAGCCCCACTAGCGGGGAAGAGACCCAGTACTTC. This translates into CASSPTSGEETQYF.

DNA for the CDR3: TGTGCCAGCATTGGAGGGAACTTAGGCAATGAGCAGTTCTTC. The encoded protein is CASIGGNLGNEQFF. The chain has TRBV6-1 and TRBJ2-1, with D possibly TRBD2 on 6 matching bases. The CDR3 contains 14 residues. Germline V CDR1 and CDR2: MNHNS, SASEGT. V was shortened by 7 bases and J by 6 bases, with 16 bases between the two germline ends.

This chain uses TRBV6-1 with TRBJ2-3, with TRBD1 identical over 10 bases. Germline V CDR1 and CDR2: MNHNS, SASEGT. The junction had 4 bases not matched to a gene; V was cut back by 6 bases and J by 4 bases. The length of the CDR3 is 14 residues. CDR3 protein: CASSRTGGSDTQYF. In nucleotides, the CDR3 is TGTGCCAGCAGCCGGACAGGGGGATCAGATACGCAGTATTTT.

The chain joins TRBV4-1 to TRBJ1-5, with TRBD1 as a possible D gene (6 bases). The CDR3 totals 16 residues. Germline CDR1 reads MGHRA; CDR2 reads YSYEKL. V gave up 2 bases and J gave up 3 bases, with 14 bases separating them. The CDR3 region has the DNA TGCGCCAGCAGCCAATCAGTAGACAGGCTCAATCAGCCCCAGCATTTT. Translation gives CASSQSVDRLNQPQHF.

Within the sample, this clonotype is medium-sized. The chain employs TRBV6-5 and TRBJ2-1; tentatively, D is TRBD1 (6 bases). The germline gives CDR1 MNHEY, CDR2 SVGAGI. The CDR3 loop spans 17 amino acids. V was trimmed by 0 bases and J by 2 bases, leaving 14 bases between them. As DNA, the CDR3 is TGTGCCAGCAGTTACTCGGCAGGGGAGAGGGCCTACAATGAGCAGTTCTTC. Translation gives CASSYSAGERAYNEQFF.

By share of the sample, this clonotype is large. CDR3 DNA sequence: TGTGCCAGCCCCCCGGTAGATACGCAGTATTTT. Amino acids: CASPPVDTQYF. This chain connects TRBV6-1 to TRBJ2-3; no clear D. The CDR3 runs 11 residues. The germline V gene encodes CDR1 MNHNS and CDR2 SASEGT. Trimming took off 8 bases at V and 5 bases at J, with 8 bases between the two ends.

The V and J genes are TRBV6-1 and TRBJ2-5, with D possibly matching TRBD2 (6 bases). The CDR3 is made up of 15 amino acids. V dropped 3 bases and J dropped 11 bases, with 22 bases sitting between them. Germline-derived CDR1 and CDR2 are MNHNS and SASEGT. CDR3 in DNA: TGTGCCAGCAGTGATTCGGCACTAGCTGTTTGGGAGCAGTACTTC. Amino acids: CASSDSALAVWEQYF.

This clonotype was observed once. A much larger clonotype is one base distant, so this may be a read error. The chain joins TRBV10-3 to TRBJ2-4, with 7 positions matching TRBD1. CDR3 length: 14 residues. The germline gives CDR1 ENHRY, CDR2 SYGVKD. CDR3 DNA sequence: TGTGCCATCAGTGACGGGTCAGGGGGAAACACTCAGTACTTC. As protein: CAISDGSGGNTQYF.

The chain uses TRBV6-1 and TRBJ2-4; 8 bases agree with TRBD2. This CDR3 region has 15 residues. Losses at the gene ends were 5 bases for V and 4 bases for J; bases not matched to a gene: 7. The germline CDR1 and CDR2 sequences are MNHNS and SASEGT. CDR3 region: CASSRLAGSKNIQYF. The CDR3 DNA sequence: TGTGCCAGCAGTCGGCTAGCGGGTTCTAAAAACATTCAGTACTTC.

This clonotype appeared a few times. This CDR3 reads CASSEGWSGYTF. For the CDR3, the DNA is TGTGCCAGCAGTGAAGGTTGGTCTGGCTACACCTTC. This rearrangement joins TRBV6-1 to TRBJ1-2; D is undetermined. The CDR3 extends over 12 amino acids. Deletions cut 1 base from V and 7 bases from J, with 7 bases between. Per the germline V gene, CDR1 is MNHNS and CDR2 is SASEGT.

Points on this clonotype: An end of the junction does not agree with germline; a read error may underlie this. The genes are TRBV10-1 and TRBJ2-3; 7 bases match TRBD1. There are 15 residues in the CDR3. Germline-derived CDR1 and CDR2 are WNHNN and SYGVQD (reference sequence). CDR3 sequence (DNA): TGCGCCAGCAGTAGGGACAGTGTGAGCACAGGTACGCTGTATTTT. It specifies CASSRDSVSTGTLYF.

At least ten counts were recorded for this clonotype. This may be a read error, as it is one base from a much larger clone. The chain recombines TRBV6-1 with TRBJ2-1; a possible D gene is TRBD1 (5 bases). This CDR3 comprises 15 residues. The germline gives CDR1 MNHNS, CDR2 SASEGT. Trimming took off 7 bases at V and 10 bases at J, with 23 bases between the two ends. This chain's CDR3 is CASNQGVSRTYEQFF. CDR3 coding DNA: TGTGCCAGCAATCAGGGTGTGAGTCGCACATACGAGCAGTTCTTC.

The CDR3 loop is CASRDYSYEQYF. The CDR3 nucleotides are TGTGCCAGTCGGGACTACTCCTACGAGCAGTACTTC. V usage is TRBV27 and J usage is TRBJ2-7, with TRBD2 matching 7 bases. In germline, CDR1 is MNHEY, CDR2 SMNVEV (reference sequence). The CDR3 loop spans 12 amino acids. Losses at the gene ends were 9 bases for V and 0 bases for J; bases not matched to a gene: 2.

Written as DNA, the CDR3 is TGTGCCAGCAGTTTCCGGGACAGGGGGCATGGCGGGGAGCTGTTTTTT. Protein product: CASSFRDRGHGGELFF. The chain links TRBV6-5 to TRBJ2-2; 12 bases agree with TRBD1. Germline trimming cut 4 bases from V and 7 bases from J; bases unmatched to any gene: 7. The CDR3 is 16 residues long. The germline V gene encodes CDR1 MNHEY and CDR2 SVGAGI.

In nucleotides, the CDR3 is TGTGCCAGCAGTAACTACAGGGGAGAGACCCAGTACTTC. Translated: CASSNYRGETQYF. The V and J genes are TRBV6-5 and TRBJ2-5, with 7 nucleotides matching TRBD1. Trimming removed 5 bases from V and 4 bases from J; junction bases left unmatched: 4. The CDR3 runs 13 residues. Germline V gives CDR1 MNHEY, CDR2 SVGAGI.

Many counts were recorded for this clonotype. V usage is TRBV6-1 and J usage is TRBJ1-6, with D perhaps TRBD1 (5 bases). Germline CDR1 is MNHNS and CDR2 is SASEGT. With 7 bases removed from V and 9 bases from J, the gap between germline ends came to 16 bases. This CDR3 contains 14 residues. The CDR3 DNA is TGTGCCAGCACCACTGACAGATCAGGTTCACCCCTCCACTTT. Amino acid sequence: CASTTDRSGSPLHF.

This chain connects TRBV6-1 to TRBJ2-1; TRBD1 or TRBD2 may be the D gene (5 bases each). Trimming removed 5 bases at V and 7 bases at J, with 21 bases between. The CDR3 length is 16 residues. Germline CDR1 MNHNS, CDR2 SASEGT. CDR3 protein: CASSLRGDPDRNEQFF. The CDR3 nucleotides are TGTGCCAGCAGTCTAAGGGGAGACCCGGATAGGAATGAGCAGTTCTTC.

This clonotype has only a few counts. CDR3 sequence: CASRIGQNTEAFF. DNA for the CDR3: TGCGCCAGCAGAATCGGACAGAACACTGAAGCTTTCTTT. The chain uses TRBV10-2 and TRBJ1-1, with a tentative D call TRBD1 (5 bases). This CDR3 has 13 amino acids. The germline CDR1 and CDR2 sequences are WSHSY and SAAADI. Trimming pared 6 bases from V and 1 base from J, leaving 9 bases between.